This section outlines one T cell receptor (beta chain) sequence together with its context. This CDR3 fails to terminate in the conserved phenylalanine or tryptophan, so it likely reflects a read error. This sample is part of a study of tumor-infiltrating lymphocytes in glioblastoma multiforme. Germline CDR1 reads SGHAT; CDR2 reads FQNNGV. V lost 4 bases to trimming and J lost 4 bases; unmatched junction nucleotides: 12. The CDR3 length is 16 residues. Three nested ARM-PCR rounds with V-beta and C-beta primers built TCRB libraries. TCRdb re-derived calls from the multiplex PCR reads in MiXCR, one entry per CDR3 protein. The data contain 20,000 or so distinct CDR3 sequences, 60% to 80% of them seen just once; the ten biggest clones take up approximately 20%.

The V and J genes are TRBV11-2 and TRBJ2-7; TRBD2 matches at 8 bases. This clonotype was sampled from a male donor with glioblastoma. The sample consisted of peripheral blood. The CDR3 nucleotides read TGTGCCAGCAGCTCCTTTCCACTAGCGGCAGGATACGAGCAGTACCTC. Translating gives CASSSFPLAAGYEQYL.